This T cell receptor (beta chain) is from a study of immune evolution from preneoplasia to lung adenocarcinoma. Data came from immunoSEQ multiplex PCR; TCRdb stores just in-frame clones and leaves some out. The sample lists about 9,500 clones, 90% occurring once. Trimming left V 4 bases short and J 5 bases short, with 8 bases between. Germline assignment: CDR1 MDHEN and CDR2 SYDVKM. This CDR3 is built from 12 residues. Patients had resection in Japan or China between about 2014 and 2018. The chain is built from TRBV28 and TRBJ1-2; TRBD1 might be the D (6 bases). The specimen was FFPE invasive lung adenocarcinoma tissue. This sequence was found in an older person with invasive lung adenocarcinoma. CDR3 DNA: TGTGCCAGCAGTTCCCAGGGGTATGGCTACACCTTC. Translation gives CASSSQGYGYTF.